One and the same sample provided the 18 T cell receptor beta chains below, sequenced in a study of shared clonotypes between healthy human individuals. Produced via immunoSEQ multiplex PCR; TCRdb's table is partial and in-frame only. This repertoire shows around 990,000 clones, roughly 80% found once; its top ten account for 0.7% to 0.95%. The sequenced sample was memory CD4+ T cells from PBMCs. Stated subset: CD45RA-negative fraction. These receptors were collected from a man younger than 35 in good health. Some clones in this sample may be carry-over from other donors' samples.

This clone was recorded once. The V and J genes are TRBV7-2 and TRBJ1-1; D ambiguous. Trimming removed 4 bases from V and 1 base from J, with 10 bases in between. Germline lookup yields CDR1 SGHTA and CDR2 FQGNSA. The CDR3 consists of 14 residues. CDR3 residues: CASSSRGGNTEAFF. DNA of the CDR3: TGTGCCAGCAGCTCCCGGGGAGGGAACACTGAAGCTTTCTTT.

The rearrangement links TRBV7-9 to TRBJ2-7; D perhaps matches TRBD2 (6 bases). The V gene's germline CDR1 is SEHNR and CDR2 FQNEAQ (reference sequence). The CDR3 spans 15 residues. Trimming cost V 5 bases and J 4 bases, with 18 bases left between them. DNA of the CDR3: TGTGCCAGCAGCAGGGATTCGGTGGGGGGATACGAGCAGTACTTC. This translates into CASSRDSVGGYEQYF.

In this sample, this clone turned up a few times. This sequence may be a read error, since a much larger clone differs from it by one base. The gene calls are TRBV5-6 and TRBJ2-1; the D is unclear. CDR3 length: 10 residues. V lost 5 bases and J 8 bases, leaving 5 bases between the germline ends. In germline, CDR1 is SGHDT, CDR2 YYEEEE. CDR3: CASRYHEQFF. CDR3 in DNA: TGTGCCAGCAGATACCATGAGCAGTTCTTC.

The J gene is TRBJ2-6, the V gene TRBV9; D uncertain. The CDR3 runs to 16 residues. V was pared by 2 bases and J by 2 bases, with 11 bases between. The germline V gene encodes CDR1 SGDLS and CDR2 YYNGEE. CDR3 DNA sequence: TGTGCCAGCAGCGTCCGCAGGAGTGCTGGGGCCAACGTCCTGACTTTC. It codes for CASSVRRSAGANVLTF.

The V gene is TRBV2, the J gene TRBJ2-1; D uncertain. Germline assignment: CDR1 SNHLY and CDR2 FYNNEI. This CDR3 is 17 amino acids long. Trimming cost V 4 bases and J 0 bases, with 16 bases left between them. CDR3 amino acids: CASSVFSGVSSYNEQFF. CDR3 nucleotides: TGTGCCAGCAGTGTTTTTTCTGGGGTAAGCTCCTACAATGAGCAGTTCTTC.

This rearrangement joins TRBV4-1 to TRBJ2-5; 9 nucleotides line up with TRBD2. Per the germline V gene, CDR1 is MGHRA and CDR2 is YSYEKL. The V segment lost 3 bases and the J segment 11 bases; nucleotides outside the gene matches: 7. The CDR3 has 13 residues. The CDR3 DNA reads as TGCGCCAGCAGCCAGGTGGCGGGAGGGCCTCAGTACTTC. This sequence encodes CASSQVAGGPQYF.

The chain joins TRBV30 to TRBJ2-6; possible D gene TRBD1, 6 bases. Germline lookup yields CDR1 GTSNPN and CDR2 SVGIG (reference sequence). Trimming took 5 bases from V and 1 from J, leaving 24 bases between them. This CDR3 spans 19 amino acids. CDR3 DNA: TGTGCCTGGCAACGAACAGGGCGTCCAATATTTTCTGGGGCCAACGTCCTGACTTTC. Its translation is CAWQRTGRPIFSGANVLTF.

V usage is TRBV7-9 and J usage is TRBJ1-1, with D unclear. The CDR3 has 13 residues. Looked up from germline, CDR1 is SEHNR and CDR2 is FQNEAQ (reference sequence). Trimming cost V 2 bases and J 8 bases, with 12 bases left between them. CDR3 DNA: TGTGCCAGCAGCTTACTGGTAAGCTGGGAAGCTTTCTTT. Translating it yields CASSLLVSWEAFF.

The chain carries TRBV7-2 and TRBJ1-2, with D possibly being TRBD1 (6 bases). Trimming cost V 4 bases and J 8 bases, with 20 bases left between them. CDR1 SGHTA and CDR2 FQGNSA come from the germline V gene. This CDR3 comprises 15 residues. This chain's CDR3 is CASSSGGPDRSGYTF. The CDR3 nucleotides are TGTGCCAGCAGCTCCGGGGGGCCGGACAGATCAGGCTACACCTTC. Drawing the rest from reference TRBV7-2 and TRBJ1-2, the complete variable domain is GAGVSQSPSNKVTEKGKDVELRCDPISGHTALYWYRQSLGQGLEFLIYFQGNSAPDKSGLPSDRFSAERTGGSVSTLTIQRTQQEDSAVYLCASSSGGPDRSGYTFGSGTRLTVV.

This clone was observed a single time. The rearrangement uses TRBV5-8 and TRBJ2-2, with a tentative D call TRBD1 (6 bases). This CDR3 has 16 residues. Germline assignment: CDR1 SGHTS and CDR2 YDEGEE. Trimming pared 3 bases from V and 1 base from J, leaving 13 bases between. As DNA, the CDR3 is TGTGCCAGCAGCTCATACAGGGTATTGAACACCGGGGAGCTGTTTTTT. Protein product: CASSSYRVLNTGELFF.

This chain connects TRBV18 to TRBJ2-3, with 8 nucleotides matching TRBD2. The CDR3 has 16 amino acids. CDR1 KGHSH and CDR2 LQKENI come from the germline V gene. With 3 bases clipped from V and 5 bases from J, the junction kept 10 bases outside the gene matches. DNA for the CDR3: TGTGCCAGCTCACCGGCCGGGAGGGCAGGAGGAGATACGCAGTATTTT. Its translation is CASSPAGRAGGDTQYF.

The gene calls are TRBV19 and TRBJ2-3; 8 bases map to TRBD1. Germline V gene sequence: CDR1 LNHDA, CDR2 SQIVND (reference sequence). Unmatched junction bases numbered 10, after V lost 5 bases and J lost 3 bases. The CDR3 contains 16 residues. The CDR3 bases are TGTGCCAGTAGTGCTCAACAGGGGGTATCGACAGATACGCAGTATTTT. It translates to CASSAQQGVSTDTQYF.

The chain recombines TRBV21-1 with TRBJ2-2; the table's D call TRBD2 went unverified against the DNA. TRBV21-1 is a pseudogene locus. This CDR3 has 16 amino acids. CDR3 in amino acids: CASSNQGLRLIGELFF. The CDR3, as DNA: TGTGCCAGCAGCAATCAGGGACTCAGACTCATAGGGGAGCTGTTTTTT.

This clone is a singleton in its sample. The rearrangement links TRBV10-3 to TRBJ2-7; 9 positions agree with TRBD1. V gave up 6 bases and J gave up 2 bases; unmatched junction bases: 5. The CDR3 contains 14 residues. Germline CDR1 ENHRY, CDR2 SYGVKD. CDR3 sequence: CAISDRGVTYEQYF. The CDR3 DNA reads as TGTGCCATCAGCGACAGGGGGGTAACCTACGAGCAGTACTTC.

This clone was recorded many times. The chain has TRBV28 and TRBJ1-1; TRBD1 is a possible D gene (5 bases). Germline CDR1 and CDR2: MDHEN and SYDVKM. The CDR3 runs to 15 residues. Trimming shortened V by 8 bases and J by 0 bases, and 16 bases separated the two germline ends. In DNA form, the CDR3 reads TGTGCCAGCGGCGGGGGACGGCATATGAACACTGAAGCTTTCTTT. Its translation is CASGGGRHMNTEAFF.

In regard to this clone: This sample also contains other DNA sequences that code for the same CDR3. This sequence joins TRBV7-2 and TRBJ2-7; 10 bases are a match to TRBD2. CDR3 size: 15 residues. V gave up 1 base and J gave up 1 base; unmatched junction bases: 1. The germline V gene has CDR1 SGHTA and CDR2 FQGNSA. CDR3 DNA sequence: TGTGCCAGCAGCTTAGGGACTAGCGGATCCTACGAGCAGTACTTC. It yields the protein CASSLGTSGSYEQYF.

In this sample, this clone turned up a few times. The chain links TRBV29-1 to TRBJ2-1; D gene unclear. This CDR3 comprises 12 residues. Looked up from germline, CDR1 is SQVTM and CDR2 is ANQGSEA. Here the CDR3 reads CIGRSSYNEQFF. The CDR3 nucleotides read TGCATTGGCCGGAGCTCCTACAATGAGCAGTTCTTC.

The chain joins TRBV27 to TRBJ1-2; weak D call: TRBD1 (5 bases). Between the trimmed V and J ends, which lost 4 bases and 2 bases, there was a span of 5 bases. The CDR3 is 12 residues long. The V gene's germline CDR1 is MNHEY and CDR2 SMNVEV (reference sequence). The CDR3 DNA follows: TGTGCCAGCAGTTCAGGGAACTATGGCTACACCTTC. Translating it yields CASSSGNYGYTF.